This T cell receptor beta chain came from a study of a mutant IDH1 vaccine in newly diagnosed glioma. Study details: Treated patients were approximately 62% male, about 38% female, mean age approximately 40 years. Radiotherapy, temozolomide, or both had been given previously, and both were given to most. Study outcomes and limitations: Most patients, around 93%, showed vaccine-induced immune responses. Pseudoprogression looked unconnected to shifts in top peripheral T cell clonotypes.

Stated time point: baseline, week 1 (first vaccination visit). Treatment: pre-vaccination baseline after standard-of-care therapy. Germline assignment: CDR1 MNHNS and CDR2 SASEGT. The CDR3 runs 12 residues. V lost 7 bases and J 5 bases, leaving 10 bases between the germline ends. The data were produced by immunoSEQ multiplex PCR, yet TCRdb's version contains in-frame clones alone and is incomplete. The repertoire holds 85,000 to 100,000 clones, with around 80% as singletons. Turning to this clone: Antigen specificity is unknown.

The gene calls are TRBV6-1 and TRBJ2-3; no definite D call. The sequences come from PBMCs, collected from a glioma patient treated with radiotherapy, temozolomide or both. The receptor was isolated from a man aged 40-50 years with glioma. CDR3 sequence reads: CASTGYRDTQYF. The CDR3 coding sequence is TGTGCCAGCACGGGCTATCGAGATACGCAGTATTTT.